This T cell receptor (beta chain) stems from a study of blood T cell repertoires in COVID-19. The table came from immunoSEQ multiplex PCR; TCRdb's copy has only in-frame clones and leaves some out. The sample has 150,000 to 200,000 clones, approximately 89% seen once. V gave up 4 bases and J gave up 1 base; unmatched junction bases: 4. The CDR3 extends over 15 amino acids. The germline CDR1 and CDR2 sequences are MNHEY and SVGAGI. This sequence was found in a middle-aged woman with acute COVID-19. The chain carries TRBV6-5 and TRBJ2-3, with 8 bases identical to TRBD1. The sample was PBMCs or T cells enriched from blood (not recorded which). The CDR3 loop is CASSWKTGGTDTQYF. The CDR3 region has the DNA TGTGCCAGCAGTTGGAAGACAGGGGGCACAGATACGCAGTATTTT.